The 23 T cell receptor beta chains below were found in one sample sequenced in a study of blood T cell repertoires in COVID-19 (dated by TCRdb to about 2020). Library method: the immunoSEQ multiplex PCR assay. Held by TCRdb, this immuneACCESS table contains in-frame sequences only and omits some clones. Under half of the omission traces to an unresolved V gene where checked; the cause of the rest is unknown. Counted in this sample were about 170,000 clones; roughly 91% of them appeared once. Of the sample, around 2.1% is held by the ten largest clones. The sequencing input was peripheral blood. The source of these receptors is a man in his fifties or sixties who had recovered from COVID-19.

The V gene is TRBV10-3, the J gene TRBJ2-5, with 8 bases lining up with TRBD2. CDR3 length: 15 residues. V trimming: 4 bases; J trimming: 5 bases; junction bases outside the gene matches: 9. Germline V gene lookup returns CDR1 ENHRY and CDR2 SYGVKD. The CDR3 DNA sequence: TGTGCCATCAGTGGTTTTACGGGGGGGAGCGAGACCCAGTACTTC. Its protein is CAISGFTGGSETQYF.

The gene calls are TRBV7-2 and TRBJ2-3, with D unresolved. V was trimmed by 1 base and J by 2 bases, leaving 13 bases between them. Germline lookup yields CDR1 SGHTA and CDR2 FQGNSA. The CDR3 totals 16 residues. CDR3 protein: CASSLDPLTSTDTQYF. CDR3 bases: TGTGCCAGCAGCTTAGACCCCCTGACTTCCACAGATACGCAGTATTTT.

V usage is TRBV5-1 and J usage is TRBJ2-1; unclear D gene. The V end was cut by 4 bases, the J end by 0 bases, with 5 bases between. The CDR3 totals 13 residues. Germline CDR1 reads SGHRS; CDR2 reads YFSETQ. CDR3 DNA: TGCGCCAGCAGCACGAGCTCCTACAATGAGCAGTTCTTC. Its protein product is CASSTSSYNEQFF.

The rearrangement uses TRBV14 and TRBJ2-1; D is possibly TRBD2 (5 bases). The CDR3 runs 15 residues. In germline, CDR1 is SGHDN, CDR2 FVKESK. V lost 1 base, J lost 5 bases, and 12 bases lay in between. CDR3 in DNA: TGTGCCAGCAGCCAAGTCTCGGGGTCACACAATGAGCAGTTCTTC. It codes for CASSQVSGSHNEQFF. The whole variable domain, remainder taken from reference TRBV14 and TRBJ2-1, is EAGVTQFPSHSVIEKGQTVTLRCDPISGHDNLYWYRRVMGKEIKFLLHFVKESKQDESGMPNNRFLAERTGGTYSTLKVQPAELEDSGVYFCASSQVSGSHNEQFFGPGTRLTVL.

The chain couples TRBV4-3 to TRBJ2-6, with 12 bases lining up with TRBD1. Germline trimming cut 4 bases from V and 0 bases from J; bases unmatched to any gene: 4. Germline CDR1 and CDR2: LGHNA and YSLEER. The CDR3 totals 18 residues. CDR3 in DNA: TGCGCCAGCAGCCGGGGACAGGGGGCACGCTCTGGGGCCAACGTCCTGACTTTC. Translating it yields CASSRGQGARSGANVLTF.

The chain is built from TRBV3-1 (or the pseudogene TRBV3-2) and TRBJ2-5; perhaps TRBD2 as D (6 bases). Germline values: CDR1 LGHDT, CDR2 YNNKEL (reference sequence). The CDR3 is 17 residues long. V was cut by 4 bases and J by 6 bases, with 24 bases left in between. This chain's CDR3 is CASSRPGTPQMAQTQYF. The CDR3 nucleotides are TGTGCCAGCAGCCGCCCCGGGACTCCGCAAATGGCCCAGACCCAGTACTTC.

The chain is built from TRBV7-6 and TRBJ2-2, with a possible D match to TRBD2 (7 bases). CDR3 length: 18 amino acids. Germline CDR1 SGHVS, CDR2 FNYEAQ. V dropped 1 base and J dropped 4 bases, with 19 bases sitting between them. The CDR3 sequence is CASSLVGGGRLGTGELFF. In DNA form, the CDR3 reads TGTGCCAGCAGCTTAGTTGGGGGGGGCCGTCTGGGCACCGGGGAGCTGTTTTTT.

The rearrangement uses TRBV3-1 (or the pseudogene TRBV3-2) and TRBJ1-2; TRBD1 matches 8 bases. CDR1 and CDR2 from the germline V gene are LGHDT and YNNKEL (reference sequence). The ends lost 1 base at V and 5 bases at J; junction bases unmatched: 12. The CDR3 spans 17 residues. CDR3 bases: TGTGCCAGCAGCCAAGTCCGGAGGGCAGGGGGCGCTTATGGCTACACCTTC. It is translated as CASSQVRRAGGAYGYTF.

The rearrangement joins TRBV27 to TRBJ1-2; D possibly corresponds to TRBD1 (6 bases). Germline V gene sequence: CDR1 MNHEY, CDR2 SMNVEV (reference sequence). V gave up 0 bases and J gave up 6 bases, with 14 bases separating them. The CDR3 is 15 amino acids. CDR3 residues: CASSLSQGGKHGYTF. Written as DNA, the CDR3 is TGTGCCAGCAGTTTATCACAGGGAGGGAAGCATGGCTACACCTTC.

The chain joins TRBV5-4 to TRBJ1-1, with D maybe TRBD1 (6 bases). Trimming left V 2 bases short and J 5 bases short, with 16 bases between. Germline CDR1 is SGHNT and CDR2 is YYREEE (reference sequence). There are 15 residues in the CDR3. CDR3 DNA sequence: TGTGCCAGCAGCTTTCCCGGGAGGGGGGGGACTGAAGCTTTCTTT. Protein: CASSFPGRGGTEAFF.

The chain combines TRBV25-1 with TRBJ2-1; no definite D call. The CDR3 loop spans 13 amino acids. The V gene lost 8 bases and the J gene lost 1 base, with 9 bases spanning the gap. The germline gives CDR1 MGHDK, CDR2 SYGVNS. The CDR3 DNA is TGTGCCAGCTCGAGGTCTTCCTACAATGAGCAGTTCTTC. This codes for CASSRSSYNEQFF.

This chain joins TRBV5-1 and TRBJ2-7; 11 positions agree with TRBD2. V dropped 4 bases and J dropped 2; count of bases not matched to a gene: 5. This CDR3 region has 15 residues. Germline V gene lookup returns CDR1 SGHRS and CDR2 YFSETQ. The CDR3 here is CASSNGTSGTYEQYF. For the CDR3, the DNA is TGCGCCAGCAGCAACGGGACTAGCGGAACCTACGAGCAGTACTTC.

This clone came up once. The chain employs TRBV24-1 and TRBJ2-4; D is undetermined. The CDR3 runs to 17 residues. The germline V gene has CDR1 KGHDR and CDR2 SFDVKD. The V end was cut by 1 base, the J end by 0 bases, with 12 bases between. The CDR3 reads CATSDLVSVLAKNIQYF. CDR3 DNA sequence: TGTGCCACCAGTGATTTAGTAAGCGTACTAGCCAAAAACATTCAGTACTTC.

CDR3: CASSAYIELVNTEAFF. CDR3 bases: TGTGCCAGCAGTGCGTATATCGAGCTGGTGAACACTGAAGCTTTCTTT. J is TRBJ1-1 and V is TRBV6-1; the D is unclear. Trimming took off 4 bases at V and 0 bases at J, with 15 bases between the two ends. CDR1 and CDR2 (germline): MNHNS, SASEGT. This CDR3 spans 16 amino acids.

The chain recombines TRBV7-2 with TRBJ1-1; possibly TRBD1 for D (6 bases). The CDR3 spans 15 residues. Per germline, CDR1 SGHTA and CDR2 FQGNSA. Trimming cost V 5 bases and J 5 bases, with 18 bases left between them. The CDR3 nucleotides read TGTGCCAGCAGCGCCGGTGGGGGCGTGAGGACTGAAGCTTTCTTT. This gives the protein CASSAGGGVRTEAFF.

This chain's CDR3 is CATSDFQGDGYTF. The CDR3 nucleotides are TGTGCCACCAGTGATTTTCAGGGTGATGGCTACACCTTC. The gene calls are TRBV24-1 and TRBJ1-2; tentatively, D is TRBD1 (5 bases). CDR1 is KGHDR, CDR2 SFDVKD, per germline. CDR3 length equals 13 residues. Trimming cost V 1 base and J 6 bases, with 8 bases left between them.

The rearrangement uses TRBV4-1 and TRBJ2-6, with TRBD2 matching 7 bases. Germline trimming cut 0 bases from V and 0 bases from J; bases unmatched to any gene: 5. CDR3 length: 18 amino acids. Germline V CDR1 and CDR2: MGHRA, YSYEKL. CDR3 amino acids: CASSQEASGPSGANVLTF. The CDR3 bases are TGCGCCAGCAGCCAAGAGGCTAGCGGCCCCTCTGGGGCCAACGTCCTGACTTTC.

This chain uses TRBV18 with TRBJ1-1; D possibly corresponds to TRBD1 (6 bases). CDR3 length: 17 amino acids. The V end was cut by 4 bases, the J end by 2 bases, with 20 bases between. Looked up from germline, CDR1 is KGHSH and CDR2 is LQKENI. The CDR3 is CASSLTPTGRVNTEAFF. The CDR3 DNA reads TGTGCCAGCTCACTTACACCGACAGGAAGGGTAAACACTGAAGCTTTCTTT.

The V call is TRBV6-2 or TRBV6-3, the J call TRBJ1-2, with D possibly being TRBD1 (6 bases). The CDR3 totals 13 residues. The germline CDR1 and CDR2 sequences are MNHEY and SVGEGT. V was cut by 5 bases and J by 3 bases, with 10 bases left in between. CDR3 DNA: TGTGCCAGCAGTGATAGGACAGACTATGGCTACACCTTC. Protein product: CASSDRTDYGYTF.

CDR3 bases: TGTGCCAGCTCACCGGGACAGGGGGCGAGCACCGGGGAGCTGTTTTTT. Translated: CASSPGQGASTGELFF. The chain employs TRBV18 and TRBJ2-2; 12 bases line up with TRBD1. The germline V gene has CDR1 KGHSH and CDR2 LQKENI. V trimming: 3 bases; J trimming: 4 bases; junction bases outside the gene matches: 3. The CDR3 has 16 residues. The full variable domain, rest sourced from reference TRBV18 and TRBJ2-2, is NAGVMQNPRHLVRRRGQEARLRCSPMKGHSHVYWYRQLPEEGLKFMVYLQKENIIDESGMPKERFSAEFPKEGPSILRIQQVVRGDSAAYFCASSPGQGASTGELFFGEGSRLTVL.

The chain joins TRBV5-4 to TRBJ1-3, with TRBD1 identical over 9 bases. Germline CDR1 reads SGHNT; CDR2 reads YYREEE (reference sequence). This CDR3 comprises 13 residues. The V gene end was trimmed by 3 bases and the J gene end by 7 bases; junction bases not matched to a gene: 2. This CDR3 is CASSWDRANTIYF. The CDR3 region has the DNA TGTGCCAGCAGCTGGGACAGGGCGAACACCATATATTTT.

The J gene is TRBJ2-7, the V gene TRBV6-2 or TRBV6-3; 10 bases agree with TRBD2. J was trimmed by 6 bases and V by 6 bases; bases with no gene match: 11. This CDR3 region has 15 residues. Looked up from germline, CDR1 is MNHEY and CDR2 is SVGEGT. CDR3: CASSPQPSGSTEQYF. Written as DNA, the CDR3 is TGTGCCAGCAGCCCTCAGCCTAGCGGGAGCACCGAGCAGTACTTC.

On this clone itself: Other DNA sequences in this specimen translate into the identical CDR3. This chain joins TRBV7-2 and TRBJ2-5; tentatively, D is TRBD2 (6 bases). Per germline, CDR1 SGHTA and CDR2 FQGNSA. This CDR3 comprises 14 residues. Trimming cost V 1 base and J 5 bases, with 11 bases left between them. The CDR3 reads CASSLGSGRETQYF. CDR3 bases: TGTGCCAGCAGCTTAGGTTCAGGGAGGGAGACCCAGTACTTC.